This entry describes one TCR beta chain. For CDR3 and TCR beta VDJ profiling, genomic DNA was the template used. TCRdb reprocessed the reads via MiXCR and lists one record per CDR3 protein. The table records hundreds of thousands of distinct CDR3 sequences, about half of them present only once. Patients included in sequencing had previously demonstrated CD8+CD57+ cell expansion by flow cytometry. This record belongs to a study of CD8+CD57+ T cells in acquired aplastic anemia. The germline CDR1 and CDR2 sequences are KGHSH and LQKENI. V lost 1 base to trimming and J lost 4 bases; unmatched junction nucleotides: 6. The CDR3 runs to 15 residues.

The V gene is TRBV18, the J gene TRBJ2-5, with 7 bases that match TRBD1. Input material: sorted CD4+, CD8+, or CD8+CD57+ T cells (not recorded which) from PBMCs. This clonotype originated in a human donor with aplastic anemia. The CDR3 sequence: CASSPRLGGGETQYF. The CDR3 nucleotides are TGTGCCAGCTCACCACGGCTAGGGGGCGGAGAGACCCAGTACTTC. The full variable domain, completed using reference TRBV18 and TRBJ2-5, is NAGVMQNPRHLVRRRGQEARLRCSPMKGHSHVYWYRQLPEEGLKFMVYLQKENIIDESGMPKERFSAEFPKEGPSILRIQQVVRGDSAAYFCASSPRLGGGETQYFGPGTRLLVL.